These 7 T cell receptor beta chains were sequenced from one sample in a study of CD4+ T cells in melanoma. TCRdb's copy holds only in-frame clones and misses some; the assay was immunoSEQ multiplex PCR. The sample shows about 110,000 clones, 92% of them seen only once. Sequenced: peripheral blood. Source of these receptors: a human donor with melanoma.

The rearrangement joins TRBV2 to TRBJ2-5; TRBD2 might be the D (5 bases). V dropped 0 bases and J dropped 2 bases, with 10 bases sitting between them. CDR1 SNHLY and CDR2 FYNNEI come from the germline V gene. This CDR3 comprises 15 residues. CDR3 coding DNA: TGTGCCAGCAGTGAAGCCGGGGTAGGGCAAGAGACCCAGTACTTC. Translating gives CASSEAGVGQETQYF.

In this sample, this clone turned up once. The chain employs TRBV4-2 and TRBJ2-3; the D gene could be TRBD1 or TRBD2 (6 bases each). The CDR3 sequence is 15 residues long. Germline V gene data show CDR1 as LGHNA and CDR2 as YNFKEQ. Trimming cost V 1 base and J 2 bases, with 10 bases left between them. The CDR3 loop is CASSQAGAITDTQYF. The DNA of the CDR3 is TGTGCCAGCAGCCAAGCGGGGGCCATCACAGATACGCAGTATTTT.

The rearrangement joins TRBV18 to TRBJ2-5; no clear D gene. V gave up 0 bases and J gave up 3 bases, with 11 bases separating them. The CDR3 has 15 residues. CDR1 and CDR2 from the germline V gene are KGHSH and LQKENI. CDR3 region: CASSPPFGKEETQYF. The CDR3 coding sequence is TGTGCCAGCTCACCACCGTTTGGCAAGGAAGAGACCCAGTACTTC.

V is TRBV27 and J is TRBJ2-6, with a possible D match to TRBD1 (6 bases). Between the trimmed V and J ends, which lost 3 bases and 2 bases, there was a span of 14 bases. Germline assignment: CDR1 MNHEY and CDR2 SMNVEV (reference sequence). This CDR3 comprises 17 residues. The CDR3 sequence: CASSLTPQGPGANVLTF. In DNA, the CDR3 is TGTGCCAGCAGTTTGACACCACAGGGTCCTGGGGCCAACGTCCTGACTTTC. Looking up the rest from reference TRBV27 and TRBJ2-6 gives the full variable domain: EAQVTQNPRYLITVTGKKLTVTCSQNMNHEYMSWYRQDPGLGLRQIYYSMNVEVTDKGDVPEGYKVSRKEKRNFPLILESPSPNQTSLYFCASSLTPQGPGANVLTFGAGSRLTVL.

J is TRBJ1-5 and V is TRBV7-8, with 11 positions matching TRBD1. The CDR3 length is 20 residues. Germline V gene lookup returns CDR1 SGHVS and CDR2 FQNEAQ. V shed 5 bases, J shed 3 bases, and the junction held 18 bases outside the gene matches. The CDR3 nucleotides read TGTGCCAGCAGCCACAGACGATTGGGACAGGGGGGGTCCCACAATCAGCCCCAGCATTTT. The encoded protein is CASSHRRLGQGGSHNQPQHF.

The chain is built from TRBV7-2 and TRBJ2-7; no clear D. CDR3 size: 14 residues. Germline lookup yields CDR1 SGHTA and CDR2 FQGNSA. V was clipped by 3 bases and J by 3 bases, with 12 bases between them. DNA for the CDR3: TGTGCCAGCAGCTTGCAAGGTTTGGGCTACGAGCAGTACTTC. It is translated as CASSLQGLGYEQYF.

This chain uses TRBV6-6 with TRBJ1-2, with 11 positions matching TRBD1. The CDR3 extends over 15 amino acids. Trimming removed 5 bases from V and 6 bases from J; junction bases left unmatched: 8. In germline, CDR1 is MNHNY, CDR2 SVGAGI (reference sequence). The DNA of the CDR3 is TGTGCCAGCAGTGCGATACCGGGACAGGGGGATGGCTACACCTTC. This sequence encodes CASSAIPGQGDGYTF.